These 15 T cell receptor beta chains came from one sample sequenced in a study of cytomegalovirus exposure and HLA in healthy donors. Vbeta (60) and Jbeta (13) primers were used in the PCR. Assay used: immunoSEQ multiplex PCR; TCRdb lists only in-frame clones, some missing. The sample records some 130,000 clones, around 80% being singletons. The specimen sequenced was PBMCs. Source of these receptors: a man aged 35 to 55 in good health and CMV-seropositive.

The chain links TRBV7-9 to TRBJ1-4; 9 positions agree with TRBD1. This CDR3 comprises 15 residues. The V gene end was trimmed by 5 bases and the J gene end by 7 bases; junction bases not matched to a gene: 8. Germline values: CDR1 SEHNR, CDR2 FQNEAQ (reference sequence). The CDR3 sequence is CASSPGTGSGEKLFF. In DNA form, the CDR3 reads TGTGCCAGCAGCCCGGGGACAGGGTCAGGTGAAAAACTGTTTTTT.

The chain links TRBV28 to TRBJ2-2; no reliable D call. From germline, CDR1 is MDHEN and CDR2 SYDVKM. The CDR3 consists of 14 residues. Trimming stripped 4 bases from V and 5 bases from J, with 11 bases between. CDR3 nucleotide sequence: TGTGCCAGCAGTTCTCTCCGAGAGACCGGGGAGCTGTTTTTT. It codes for CASSSLRETGELFF.

The chain is built from TRBV5-1 and TRBJ2-5; 12 nucleotides match TRBD2. The V gene's germline CDR1 is SGHRS and CDR2 YFSETQ. There are 14 residues in the CDR3. V trimming: 6 bases; J trimming: 4 bases; junction bases outside the gene matches: 4. The CDR3 reads CASKPGLAGETQYF. The CDR3 DNA is TGCGCCAGCAAGCCGGGACTAGCGGGAGAGACCCAGTACTTC. The full variable domain, completed using reference TRBV5-1 and TRBJ2-5, is KAGVTQTPRYLIKTRGQQVTLSCSPISGHRSVSWYQQTPGQGLQFLFEYFSETQRNKGNFPGRFSGRQFSNSRSEMNVSTLELGDSALYLCASKPGLAGETQYFGPGTRLLVL.

The CDR3: CASSLLAGVGTDTQYF. The CDR3 DNA reads as TGTGCCAGCAGCCTGCTAGCGGGAGTTGGCACAGATACGCAGTATTTT. The chain recombines TRBV11-2 with TRBJ2-3; TRBD2 matches at 10 bases. V shed 5 bases, J shed 1 base, and the junction held 6 bases outside the gene matches. Looked up from germline, CDR1 is SGHAT and CDR2 is FQNNGV. This CDR3 spans 16 amino acids. The full variable domain, with the rest looked up from reference TRBV11-2 and TRBJ2-3, is EAGVAQSPRYKIIEKRQSVAFWCNPISGHATLYWYQQILGQGPKLLIQFQNNGVVDDSQLPKDRFSAERLKGVDSTLKIQPAKLEDSAVYLCASSLLAGVGTDTQYFGPGTRLTVL.

This chain joins TRBV6-1 and TRBJ1-5; D ambiguous. V lost 6 bases, J lost 7 bases, and 13 bases lay in between. CDR1 is MNHNS, CDR2 SASEGT, per germline. This CDR3 is built from 13 residues. Here the CDR3 reads CASSRTVEQPQHF. Here the CDR3 DNA reads TGTGCCAGCAGCCGGACTGTAGAACAGCCCCAGCATTTT.

V gene TRBV6-6 combines with J gene TRBJ1-1, with 7 bases matching TRBD1. After removal of 5 bases from V and 0 bases from J, the junction contained 3 bases not matched to a gene. The CDR3 totals 14 residues. Germline V gene data show CDR1 as MNHNY and CDR2 as SVGAGI (reference sequence). CDR3 bases: TGTGCCAGCAGTGTAGACAGGGTGAACACTGAAGCTTTCTTT. Its protein product is CASSVDRVNTEAFF.

CDR3 loop: CASSQQDRYQPQHF. The CDR3 bases are TGTGCCAGCAGTCAACAGGACAGATATCAGCCCCAGCATTTT. This sequence joins TRBV2 and TRBJ1-5; D might be TRBD1 (6 bases). CDR1 is SNHLY and CDR2 is FYNNEI in the germline V gene. V lost 5 bases to trimming and J lost 5 bases, with 13 bases between them. CDR3 length equals 14 residues. Together with reference TRBV2 and TRBJ1-5, the CDR3 gives the full variable domain: EPEVTQTPSHQVTQMGQEVILRCVPISNHLYFYWYRQILGQKVEFLVSFYNNEISEKSEIFDDQFSVERPDGSNFTLKIRSTKLEDSAMYFCASSQQDRYQPQHFGDGTRLSIL.

V usage is TRBV14 and J usage is TRBJ2-7, with TRBD1 as a possible D gene (5 bases). This CDR3 comprises 15 residues. Per the germline V gene, CDR1 is SGHDN and CDR2 is FVKESK. Trimming took off 0 bases at V and 5 bases at J, with 14 bases between the two ends. CDR3 loop: CASSQDVGRANEQYF. The CDR3 DNA follows: TGTGCCAGCAGCCAAGATGTGGGCAGGGCCAACGAGCAGTACTTC.

This clone was seen just once. The chain joins TRBV7-8 to TRBJ2-3; 7 positions match TRBD2. Germline-derived CDR1 and CDR2 are SGHVS and FQNEAQ. This CDR3 has 15 amino acids. The ends lost 3 bases at V and 6 bases at J; junction bases unmatched: 9. The CDR3: CASSFRRTRGDTQYF. The CDR3 nucleotides read TGTGCCAGCAGCTTCAGAAGGACTAGGGGCGATACGCAGTATTTT. Looking up the rest from reference TRBV7-8 and TRBJ2-3 gives the full variable domain: GAGVSQSPRYKVAKRGQDVALRCDPISGHVSLFWYQQALGQGPEFLTYFQNEAQLDKSGLPSDRFFAERPEGSVSTLKIQRTQQEDSAVYLCASSFRRTRGDTQYFGPGTRLTVL.

This rearrangement joins TRBV18 to TRBJ2-7, with a weak D call TRBD2 (5 bases). Trimming left V 4 bases short and J 3 bases short, with 10 bases between. From germline, CDR1 is KGHSH and CDR2 LQKENI. The CDR3 has 13 residues. CDR3 coding DNA: TGTGCCAGCTCACGCGGACTGGTCTACGAGCAGTACTTC. Amino acid sequence: CASSRGLVYEQYF.

The rearrangement uses TRBV30 and TRBJ1-5; D is unresolved. With 4 bases removed from V and 9 bases from J, the gap between germline ends came to 16 bases. The V gene's germline CDR1 is GTSNPN and CDR2 SVGIG (reference sequence). The length of the CDR3 is 13 residues. The CDR3 here is CAWKWPGVGPQHF. In nucleotides, the CDR3 is TGTGCCTGGAAATGGCCCGGGGTTGGGCCCCAGCATTTT.

The rearrangement joins TRBV6-5 to TRBJ1-2; tentative D call: TRBD1 (5 bases). Trimming removed 6 bases from V and 8 bases from J, with 22 bases in between. The CDR3 covers 15 residues. The germline V gene has CDR1 MNHEY and CDR2 SVGAGI. The CDR3 DNA sequence: TGTGCCAGCAGGCTAACCTCACAGGTGATCGGCGGCTACACCTTC. Amino acid sequence: CASRLTSQVIGGYTF.

J is TRBJ2-2 and V is TRBV11-3; TRBD2 matches at 9 bases. The germline V gene encodes CDR1 SGHNT and CDR2 YENEEA. V gave up 3 bases and J gave up 0 bases; unmatched junction bases: 2. The CDR3 is made up of 16 amino acids. CDR3 in DNA: TGTGCCAGCAGCTTCGCTAGCGGGACGAACACCGGGGAGCTGTTTTTT. It translates to CASSFASGTNTGELFF.

The rearrangement joins TRBV9 to TRBJ1-4, with 9 bases matching TRBD1. J lost 3 bases, V lost 0 bases, and 6 bases had no gene match. Germline V gives CDR1 SGDLS, CDR2 YYNGEE. This CDR3 is built from 17 residues. This CDR3 is CASSVATGGLPNEKLFF. For the CDR3, the DNA is TGTGCCAGCAGCGTAGCGACAGGGGGGCTACCTAATGAAAAACTGTTTTTT.

This clone was seen once. This sequence joins TRBV7-3 and TRBJ2-3; tentatively, D is TRBD2 (6 bases). V gave up 5 bases and J gave up 3 bases, with 18 bases separating them. CDR3 size: 16 residues. Germline V gives CDR1 SGHTA, CDR2 FQGTGA. The CDR3 here is CASSDPGSPSTDTQYF. The DNA of the CDR3 is TGTGCCAGCAGCGACCCCGGGAGCCCGTCTACAGATACGCAGTATTTT. Based on the CDR3 plus reference TRBV7-3 and TRBJ2-3, the full variable domain is GAGVSQTPSNKVTEKGKYVELRCDPISGHTALYWYRQSLGQGPEFLIYFQGTGAADDSGLPNDRFFAVRPEGSVSTLKIQRTERGDSAVYLCASSDPGSPSTDTQYFGPGTRLTVL.